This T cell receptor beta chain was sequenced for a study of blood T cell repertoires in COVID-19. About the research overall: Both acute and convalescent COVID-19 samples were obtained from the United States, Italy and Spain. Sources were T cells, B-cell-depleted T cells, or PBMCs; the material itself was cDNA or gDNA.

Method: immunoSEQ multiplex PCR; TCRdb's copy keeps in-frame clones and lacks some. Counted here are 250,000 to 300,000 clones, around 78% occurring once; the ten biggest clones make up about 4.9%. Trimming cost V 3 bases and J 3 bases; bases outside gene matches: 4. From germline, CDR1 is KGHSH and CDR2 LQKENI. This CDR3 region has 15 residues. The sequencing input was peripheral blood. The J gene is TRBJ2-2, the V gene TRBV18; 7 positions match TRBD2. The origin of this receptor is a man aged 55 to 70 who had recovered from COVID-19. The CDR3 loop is CASSPQGGDTGELFF. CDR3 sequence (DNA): TGTGCCAGCTCACCGCAGGGAGGGGACACCGGGGAGCTGTTTTTT.